A single sample is the source of the 9 T cell receptor beta chains below, sequenced in a study of tumor-infiltrating lymphocytes in primary liver carcinoma (dated by TCRdb to about 2017). Total RNA and DNA were co-extracted without cell sorting from approximately 20-30 mg of bulk tissue using the AllPrep DNA/RNA mini kit. Reads for this sample came from an Illumina HiSeq 2500. Starting from approximately 500 ng total RNA, TCRbeta-specific cDNA was produced by reverse transcription with a constant-region primer and ProtoScript II reverse transcriptase. Construction of the TCRbeta libraries relied on three nested rounds of multiplex PCR, following a slightly modified ARM-PCR procedure. Each of the first two PCR rounds ran for about 10 cycles and used multiplex TRBV1-TRBV30 forward primers together with a Cbeta reverse primer. The public reads were run again by TCRdb, first through fastp at Q25 and then through MiXCR, and only productive beta chains were kept. For every CDR3 protein sequence, its rows merge into one entry that carries the most common genes and DNA. This sample has 100,000 or so distinct CDR3 sequences in its table, and around 71% of those were observed once. The biggest ten clones account for less than 15% of the sample.

The specimen was liver tumor tissue from sampling region 2. The label giving this sample's cell subset or site can be read as: tumor region T2, inferior pole. These receptors were collected from a woman in her sixties with primary liver carcinoma and hepatitis B virus infection.

With regard to this clonotype: An end of the junction does not agree with germline; a read error may underlie this. CDR3 sequence: CARSSGGSFSYEQYF. CDR3 coding DNA: TGTGCCCGCAGTTCCGGAGGTAGCTTCTCCTACGAGCAGTACTTC. V usage is TRBV28 and J usage is TRBJ2-7; D possibly corresponds to TRBD2 (5 bases). The V gene's germline CDR1 is MDHEN and CDR2 SYDVKM. The CDR3 loop spans 15 amino acids. Supplemented by reference TRBV28 and TRBJ2-7, the full variable domain reads DVKVTQSSRYLVKRTGEKVFLECVQDMDHENMFWYRQDPGLGLRLIYFSYDVKMKEKGDIPEGYSVSREKKERFSLILESASTNQTSMYLCARSSGGSFSYEQYFGPGTRLTVT.

Concerning this clonotype: A much larger clone differs by one base, so this may be a read error. CDR3 protein: CASSPFIGETSYERYF. The CDR3 DNA reads TGCGCCAGCAGTCCCTTTATCGGGGAAACCTCCTACGAGCGGTACTTC. The chain couples TRBV5-1 to TRBJ2-7; D is perhaps TRBD2 (5 bases). There are 16 residues in the CDR3. Germline V gene lookup returns CDR1 SGHRS and CDR2 YFSETQ.

Concerning this clonotype itself: The final CDR3 position lacks the conserved phenylalanine or tryptophan, pointing to a likely read error. The genes are TRBV29-1 and TRBJ2-1; D ambiguous. CDR1 is SQVTM and CDR2 is ANQGSEA in the germline V gene. The CDR3 has 14 residues. The CDR3 DNA reads as TGCAGTGTTGATTTAGAGTCCCTGTACAATGAGCAGTTCATC. This translates into CSVDLESLYNEQFI.

Of note for this clonotype: A much larger clone lies one base from this, so it may be a read error. The chain combines TRBV7-8 with TRBJ2-6, with 8 bases aligning to TRBD1. Germline V CDR1 and CDR2: SGHVS, FQNEAQ. V was pared by 5 bases and J by 6 bases, with 9 bases of the junction left unmatched. The CDR3 spans 16 residues. As DNA, the CDR3 is TGTGCCAGCAGCCCTACAGGGGGGCCTGCGGCCAACGTCCTGACTTTC. Translating gives CASSPTGGPAANVLTF.

The table lists this clonotype with a few counts. The chain carries TRBV11-2 and TRBJ1-2, with D perhaps matching TRBD1 (5 bases). The CDR3 consists of 17 residues. Germline V CDR1 and CDR2: SGHAT, FQNNGV. Trimming removed 6 bases from V and 4 bases from J, with 24 bases in between. The CDR3 region has the DNA TGTGCCAGCAGTTTATATCCGATCAGGGCGCTACGCTATGGCTACACCTTC. This encodes CASSLYPIRALRYGYTF.

Many counts were recorded for this clonotype. The chain joins TRBV28 to TRBJ2-7; D is possibly TRBD2 (5 bases). The CDR3 has 15 residues. The germline V gene has CDR1 MDHEN and CDR2 SYDVKM. V lost 6 bases, J lost 3 bases, and 18 bases lay in between. CDR3 residues: CASSTDPGRGYEQYF. Here the CDR3 DNA reads TGTGCCAGCAGCACAGACCCCGGTCGGGGCTACGAGCAGTACTTC.

In its sample, this clonotype was seen many times. This rearrangement joins TRBV28 to TRBJ2-1; 9 bases match TRBD1. CDR3 length: 15 amino acids. The V gene's germline CDR1 is MDHEN and CDR2 SYDVKM. V shed 4 bases and J 16 bases; nucleotides not matched to a gene: 17. The CDR3 reads CASSSAGATGGRGFF. CDR3 in DNA: TGTGCCAGCAGTTCGGCTGGGGCGACAGGGGGTAGGGGTTTCTTC. The whole variable domain, filled in from reference TRBV28 and TRBJ2-1, reads DVKVTQSSRYLVKRTGEKVFLECVQDMDHENMFWYRQDPGLGLRLIYFSYDVKMKEKGDIPEGYSVSREKKERFSLILESASTNQTSMYLCASSSAGATGGRGFFGPGTRLTVL.

About this clonotype: A much larger clone sits a single nucleotide away, making a read error possible. The rearrangement links TRBV7-9 to TRBJ1-5; D remains ambiguous. The CDR3 sequence is 12 residues long. The V end was cut by 3 bases, the J end by 9 bases, with 9 bases between. Germline V gene lookup returns CDR1 SEHNR and CDR2 FQNEAQ (reference sequence). CDR3 in amino acids: CASSLGSRPQHF. The CDR3, as DNA: TGTGCCAGCAGCTTGGGGTCCCGGCCCCAGCATTTT.

The table lists this clonotype with a count of one. One end of the junction is discordant with germline, which a read error may explain. The rearrangement uses TRBV12-5 and TRBJ2-1; D not certain. CDR3 size: 13 residues. Germline V lookup: CDR1 LGHNT, CDR2 FRNRAP. The CDR3 protein is CASGLKLNGDQLF. The DNA of the CDR3 is TGTGCTAGTGGCCTCAAGCTAAATGGTGATCAGCTCTTC.